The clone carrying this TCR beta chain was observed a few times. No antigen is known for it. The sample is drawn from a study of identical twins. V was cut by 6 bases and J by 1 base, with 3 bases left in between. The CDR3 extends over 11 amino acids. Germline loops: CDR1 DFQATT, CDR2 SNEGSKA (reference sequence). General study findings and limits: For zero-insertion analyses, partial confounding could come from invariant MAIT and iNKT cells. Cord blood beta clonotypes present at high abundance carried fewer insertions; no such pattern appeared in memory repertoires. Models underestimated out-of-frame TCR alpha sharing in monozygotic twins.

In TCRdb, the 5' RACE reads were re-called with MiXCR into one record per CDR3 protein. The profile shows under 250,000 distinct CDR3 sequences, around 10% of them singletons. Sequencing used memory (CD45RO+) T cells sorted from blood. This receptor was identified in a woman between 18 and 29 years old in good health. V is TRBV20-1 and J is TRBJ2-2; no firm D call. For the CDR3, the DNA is TGCAGTGCCAAGAACACCGGGGAGCTGTTTTTT. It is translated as CSAKNTGELFF.